Sequencing of this T cell receptor beta chain was carried out in a study of T cells in Graves' hyperthyroidism and ophthalmopathy (dated 2019 in TCRdb). The study in broad terms: Peripheral blood was collected at initial diagnosis, before any treatment. To identify distinguishing TCR V-J signatures, a discovery cohort of some 100 patients was used, comprising approximately 40 with Graves' ophthalmopathy and 55 to 65 with stable Graves' hyperthyroidism. After sampling, hyperthyroidism patients received methimazole starting at 30 mg daily, and ophthalmopathy patients received high-dose intravenous methylprednisolone. In addition, the study compared T-cell repertoires in thyroid tissue and in blood from several Graves' hyperthyroidism patients. Prospective prediction of ophthalmopathy was tested in an independent validation cohort consisting of 18 to 20 hyperthyroidism patients and 15 to 17 patients who later progressed to ophthalmopathy. For training and testing, the 80 to 100 patients in the discovery cohort were randomly divided in a 7:3 ratio. According to the paper, TCR Vbeta CDR3 sequencing was carried out on roughly 130 peripheral blood samples, which came from approximately 43 ophthalmopathy, under 80 hyperthyroidism and roughly 17 progressor patients. What the research found in general, with its limitations: Blood samples also contained most of the expanded thyroid clonotypes (frequency above 0.001), which suggests that blood repertoires may reflect thyroid immune responses. No statistical method was used to fix the sample size in advance, and group allocation was not hidden from the investigators. In cross-validation, a model built on a 13 V-J signature told ophthalmopathy apart from stable hyperthyroidism with about 90% sensitivity and around 81% specificity, and in testing the same model reached 80%/75%. In validation, the model predicted progression to ophthalmopathy a median of about 6.5 months before onset, with approximately 71% sensitivity and about 72% specificity.

The TCR beta CDR3 regions were amplified from the RNA transcripts. The TCR CDR3 was subjected to a first round of RT-PCR using the HTBI primer set and the Qiagen OneStep RT-PCR kit. Libraries were constructed in a second round of multiplex PCR, after which size selection and purification were carried out. Libraries were sequenced paired-end with 100 bp reads on an Illumina HiSeq2000. Processing in the source paper ran as follows. Raw data were processed with SOAPnuke, discarding reads with adapters, uncalled bases, mean Phred below 15, or no exact constant-primer or identifier match. High-quality paired reads were merged with COPE v1.2.5, and unique nucleotide sequences were defined as clonotypes. Clonotypes were aligned to IMGT TRBV, TRBD and TRBJ reference segments using MiTCR v1.1. Only V-J combinations with frequency above 0.0001, covering roughly 99% of repertoires, were analysed. The TCS score was defined as F50 (clonal expansion) divided by E x V (chaos), with BLOSUM62-based TCRdist calculated between CDR3 peptides within each V-J. Welch's t-statistics and random forest reduced 514 V-J features to roughly 13, which were used in a naive Bayes classifier (R e1071). In-frame beta chains were kept once TCRdb had trimmed the public reads at Q25 with fastp and called clones with MiXCR. When rows share a CDR3 protein, they turn into one entry using the most common DNA and genes. The V and J calls were not made by the authors but by TCRdb's processing. This sample holds over 150,000 distinct CDR3 sequences; roughly a sixth were observed only once. The ten largest clones capture about half of the sample.

At least ten counts were recorded for this clonotype. What antigen it recognizes has not been identified. No base quality values were provided; no much bigger clone lies one nucleotide off. Stable Graves' hyperthyroidism was defined as the absence of progression to ophthalmopathy over 18 months of follow-up. Hyperthyroidism patients were aged 18 to 65 years and newly diagnosed, with disease duration of less than 2 months. The study excluded patients with uncontrolled infections, other autoimmune diseases, pregnancy or lactation. Clinical symptoms, serum thyroxine and TRAb, thyroid ultrasound, and orbital computed tomography formed the basis for the diagnoses. PBMCs were separated from roughly 10 ml of fresh peripheral blood using Ficoll-Paque density gradient centrifugation. Total RNA was extracted using Trizol reagent, and RNA quality was assessed on an Agilent 2100 Bioanalyzer. The sample comprised blood. The source of this sequence is a woman aged 45-59 years with Graves' hyperthyroidism.

CDR3 loop: CASSYTTPGVGNQPQHF. The DNA reads TGTGCCAGCAGTTACACCACTCCAGGGGTTGGCAATCAGCCCCAGCATTTT. The chain links TRBV6-5 with TRBJ1-5; a weak D assignment points to TRBD1 (6 bases agree). The germline V gene gives CDR1 as MNHEY and CDR2 as SVGAGI. Inclusive of the bounding cysteine and phenylalanine, the CDR3 is 17 residues long. CDR3 DNA only is kept here, 51 bases in frame from base 1. Trimming at the junction amounts to 2 bases on V and 2 bases on J, and the germline ends lie 16 bases apart.